This T cell receptor beta chain was identified during a study of cytomegalovirus exposure and HLA in healthy donors. The study's findings and limits: Later analysis identified over 15,000 TCR beta sequences associated with HLA alleles, using a false discovery rate threshold of 0.05. Excluded were some V segments that proved indistinguishable, including TRBV6-2 and TRBV6-3.

Trimming left V 7 bases short and J 0 bases short, with 13 bases between. The germline gives CDR1 MNHEY, CDR2 SVGAGI. The CDR3 sequence is 14 residues long. Points on this clone: The target antigen is unknown.

The PCR had 60 Vbeta and 13 Jbeta primers. Method: immunoSEQ multiplex PCR; TCRdb's copy keeps in-frame clones and lacks some. The sample lists approximately 190,000 clones, roughly 80% occurring once. This TCR derives from a man in his forties or fifties in good health and CMV-seropositive. The chain uses TRBV6-5 and TRBJ2-7; D might be TRBD1 (6 bases). Sequenced: PBMCs. The CDR3 protein is CASNLGQNSYEQYF. The CDR3 DNA is TGTGCCAGCAACCTCGGACAGAACTCCTACGAGCAGTACTTC.